The entry that follows covers one T cell receptor (beta chain) sequence. This clonotype has just a few counts. Its antigen is unknown. Base qualities are not recorded, but no much larger clone differs from it by a single base. Libraries were built with PCR. Instrument used: Illumina HiSeq 2500. TCR library preparation used molecular barcoding, with unique molecular identifiers applied to normalize quantification of the TCRbeta repertoire. Through fastp at Q25 and MiXCR, TCRdb rebuilt clones from the public reads, retaining in-frame beta chains. Rows with a matching CDR3 protein are joined into one entry that keeps the most common DNA and genes. The sample yields about 980,000 distinct CDR3 sequences; about 29% were counted once. Over 25% of the sample lies in the top ten. These data come from a study of T-cell reconstitution after alpha-beta-depleted transplantation in children (dated by TCRdb to the mid-2010s). For context, the study as a whole: T-cell immune reconstitution after TCRalphabeta/CD19-depleted allogeneic hematopoietic cell transplantation in children was quantitatively tracked in the study by means of TCR repertoire profiling. The full study reports these points: The apparently early alphabetaT-cell count recovery about two months after transplant was reportedly dependent on only several hundred rapidly expanded clones derived from non-depleted graft cells. In some patients, the high TCRbeta diversity seen at day 60 was put down to recipient T cells and intrathymic progenitors that had survived conditioning. Over the following months the frequencies of hyperexpanded clones went down, and after one year T-cell counts and TCRbeta diversity were mostly credited to newly produced T cells.

The CDR3 spans 16 residues, from the cysteine through the phenylalanine. CDR3 DNA is the only sequence kept; it has 48 bases, read in frame from the first base. From a lookup of the germline V gene (reference sequence), CDR1 and CDR2 are DFQATT and SNEGSKA. V drops 0 bases and J drops 7 bases, leaving 16 bases in between. The sample's treatment or condition, from its label and the paper: allogeneic hematopoietic cell transplantation with graft depleted of TCRalphabeta T cells and CD19 B cells. TCRalphabeta/CD19-depleted allogeneic hematopoietic cell grafts were given to the transplant recipients, all of whom were children.

Sequenced here: PBMCs, mostly from graft donor cells, sampled 360 days after TCRalphabeta/CD19-depleted stem cell transplant. The receptor was derived from a boy under two years old who had a stem cell transplant for SCID, so the T cells may come from the graft donor. The chain joins TRBV20-1 to TRBJ1-6; TRBD1 is possibly the D segment (5 matching bases). The sequenced DNA is TGCAGTGCTAGAGATCCTTTTACAGGTTCCAATTCACCCCTCCACTTT. The translation is CSARDPFTGSNSPLHF.